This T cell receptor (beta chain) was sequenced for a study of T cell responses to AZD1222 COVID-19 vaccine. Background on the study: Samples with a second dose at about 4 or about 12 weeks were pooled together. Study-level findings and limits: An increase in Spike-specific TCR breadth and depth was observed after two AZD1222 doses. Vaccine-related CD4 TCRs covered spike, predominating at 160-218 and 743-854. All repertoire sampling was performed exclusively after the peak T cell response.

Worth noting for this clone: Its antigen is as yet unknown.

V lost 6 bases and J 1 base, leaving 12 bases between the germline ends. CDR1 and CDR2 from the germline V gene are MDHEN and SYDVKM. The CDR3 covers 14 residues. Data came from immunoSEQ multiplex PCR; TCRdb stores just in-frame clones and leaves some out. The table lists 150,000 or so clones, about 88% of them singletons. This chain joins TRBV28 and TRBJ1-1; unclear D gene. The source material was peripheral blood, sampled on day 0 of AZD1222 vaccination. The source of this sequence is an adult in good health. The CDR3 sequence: CASRSTSTNTEAFF. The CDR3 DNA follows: TGTGCCAGCAGATCGACATCTACGAACACTGAAGCTTTCTTT.